This entry is about one TCR beta chain. The germline V gene encodes CDR1 LNHDA and CDR2 SQIVND (reference sequence). V lost 5 bases and J lost 11, with 28 bases in between. There are 17 residues in the CDR3. Only in-frame clones appear in the TCRdb table, and some are missing; sequencing was by immunoSEQ multiplex PCR. The profile shows approximately 110,000 clones, 82% of them singletons. This sample is drawn from a study of blood T cell repertoires in COVID-19. Study background: Whether acute or convalescent, the COVID-19 samples came from the United States, Italy and Spain. Nucleic acid was either cDNA or gDNA, and it came from T cells, B-cell-depleted T cells, or PBMCs.

The rearrangement uses TRBV19 and TRBJ2-1; a possible D gene is TRBD1 (6 bases). This receptor was identified in a woman over 75 with acute or convalescent COVID-19. Specimen: peripheral blood. CDR3 sequence reads: CASSATKAGDNRGKQFF. The CDR3, as DNA: TGTGCCAGTAGTGCAACCAAGGCAGGGGATAATAGGGGTAAGCAGTTCTTC. The whole variable domain, filled in from reference TRBV19 and TRBJ2-1, reads DGGITQSPKYLFRKEGQNVTLSCEQNLNHDAMYWYRQDPGQGLRLIYYSQIVNDFQKGDIAEGYSVSREKKESFPLTVTSAQKNPTAFYLCASSATKAGDNRGKQFFGPGTRLTVL.